This T cell receptor beta chain was recorded in a study of PD-1 blockade in classical Hodgkin lymphoma. This CDR3 comprises 17 residues. Germline CDR1 SGDLS, CDR2 YYNGEE. J gave up 0 bases and V 4 bases, and 6 bases lay outside the gene matches. Only in-frame clones appear in the TCRdb table, and some are missing; sequencing was by immunoSEQ multiplex PCR. The sample lists 30,000 to 35,000 clones, around 80% occurring once. Turning to this clone: Its antigen is currently unknown.

Sample time point: cycle 4 day 1 (C4D1), after 6 weeks of nivolumab. The patients all showed relapse after autologous stem cell transplantation, while their brentuximab vedotin exposure varied. CD4+ T cells were purified from thawed PBMCs by negative selection. Study-wide results and limits: The drivers behind the repertoire differences, possibly disease activity or prior therapy, remain undefined.

The clonotype originates from a human donor with classical Hodgkin lymphoma. Specimen: CD4+ T cells from blood, collected before the fourth cycle of nivolumab. The chain couples TRBV9 to TRBJ2-3, with TRBD2 matching over 12 bases. CDR3 in DNA: TGTGCCAGCAGCTCAAGACTAGCGGGGGTGAGCACAGATACGCAGTATTTT. Its translation: CASSSRLAGVSTDTQYF.